The text below deals with one TCR beta chain. No antigen is known for it. No clone much larger than this one lies a single base away; base qualities are absent. This sample is drawn from a study of vaccination effects on CD4 cells after COVID-19 (dated by TCRdb to 2021 to 2024). Notes on the research overall: Each participant got two doses of an mRNA SARS-CoV-2 vaccine, either BNT162b2 or mRNA-1273. Altogether, about 10 COVID-19 convalescent patients and several SARS-CoV-2-naive healthy vaccine recipients made up the full study. SARS-CoV-2 spike-specific CD4+ TCR repertoires from before and after mRNA vaccination were compared in COVID-19 convalescent patients and in infection-naive vaccine recipients. Cultures from other donors in the study were sequenced using the Oncomine TCR Beta short-read assay on an Illumina iSeq 100. Findings and caveats that apply to the study as a whole: The study was limited by a small number of convalescent patients and lacked early post-infection timepoints. Marked clonal contraction was observed in both infection-induced and vaccine-induced clones at late post-vaccination timepoints, consistent with waning T cell responses. In healthy vaccine recipients, vaccine-induced clones were almost all SARS-CoV-2 mono-reactive, with only 1 of 255 being cross-reactive with common cold coronaviruses.

The library came from the immunoSEQ multiplex PCR assay. DNA from the cultured, isolated CD4+ T cells was subjected to TCR beta CDR3 sequencing. Turning to the authors' computational methods: Non-productive TCR sequences were removed, reads were trimmed to the CDR3 region, and CDR3s of at least 7 amino acids were retained. The MANAFEST web app was used to identify antigen-specific clonotypes by comparing expansion in peptide wells with expansion in reference cultures. To be called positive, a clone needed expansion at FDR<0.05 compared with the reference and with all other wells, an odds ratio greater than 5, and a frequency greater than 0.1% in two replicate wells. A clonotype was called cross-reactive if it was significantly expanded both in SARS-CoV-2 spike wells and in at least one common cold coronavirus spike condition. CDR3 similarity was assessed by Levenshtein distance with the stringdist R package, and unrooted trees were built with ape in R 3.6.1. Sourced from immuneACCESS, this table was stored by TCRdb with only in-frame sequences that have V and J called. A share of the clones is absent; for the studies checked, an unresolved V gene accounts for under half, and the remainder has no known explanation. V, J and clone size reflect that table, while D and trimming were determined from the DNA. This sample has 50,000 or so clones in its table, and nearly 80% of those were observed once. Approximately 6% of the sample is taken by the ten largest.

The ViraFEST assay stimulated PBMC with viral peptide pools and then used TCR sequencing to identify antigen-specific CD4+ T cell clonotypes by expansion. After around 11 days of culture, CD4+ T cells were isolated with the EasySep CD4+ T cell isolation kit. Negative nucleocapsid antibody results before and after vaccination confirmed that the healthy vaccine recipients had no prior SARS-CoV-2 infection. Each well held under 2.5 million PBMC cultured in IMDM containing roughly 5% human AB serum, around 9.3 IU/ml IL-2 and gentamicin, along with 10 ug/ml peptides. Half of the culture medium was replaced with fresh IL-2-containing medium on days 3 and 7. Unless noted otherwise, every peptide stimulation condition was grown in triplicate wells. Using Ficoll-Paque Plus gradient centrifugation, PBMC were separated from whole blood and then either used fresh or cryopreserved at -140C. The overlapping peptide pools covered the spike proteins of SARS-CoV-2 and of the common cold coronaviruses HCoV-NL63, HCoV-OC43 and HCoV-229E. The QIAamp micro DNA kit was used to extract genomic DNA from the cultured CD4+ T cells.

The CDR3 goes from the cysteine to the phenylalanine over 14 residues. The sequence is cut down to CDR3 DNA, 42 bases in frame from base 1. CDR1 SGDLS and CDR2 YYNGEE were looked up in the germline V gene. The V end loses 4 bases and the J end loses 8 bases, and a stretch of 18 bases separates them. The V and J segments used are TRBV9 and TRBJ1-2, with a tentative D gene TRBD1 over 5 matching bases. The sequence derives from a human donor who received a COVID-19 vaccine. The material was CD4+ T cells from PBMCs cultured with HCoV-OC43 spike peptides, obtained before COVID-19 vaccination. This specimen's cell subset or site label, per the study, means: HCoV-OC43 spike overlapping peptide pool stimulation. DNA sequence: TGTGCCAGCAGCCTACGGGACGTCGGGCGAGGCTACACCTTC. The translation is CASSLRDVGRGYTF.